This record concerns one T cell receptor (beta chain) sequence. This sample is part of a study of T-cell reconstitution after alpha-beta-depleted transplantation in children. Molecular barcoding with unique molecular identifiers was used for the TCRbeta library. TCRdb re-called the PCR reads with MiXCR, one entry per CDR3 protein. The data show about 500,000 distinct CDR3 sequences, with 30% to 35% seen just once and approximately 2.3% held by the top ten. Sequences were derived from PBMCs from the stem cell graft donor, sampled from the stem cell graft. The TCR originated in a human donor who donated a stem cell graft to a child with aplastic anemia.

The CDR3 protein is CASSLMVLYDRGSTEAFF. The CDR3 DNA sequence: TGTGCCAGCAGTTTGATGGTGCTCTATGACAGGGGAAGCACTGAAGCTTTCTTT. The V gene is TRBV12-3 or TRBV12-4, the J gene TRBJ1-1; 8 nucleotides line up with TRBD1. With 3 bases clipped from V and 4 bases from J, the junction kept 16 bases outside the gene matches. CDR3 size: 18 residues.